Listed below are T cell receptor beta chains from one sample, sequenced in a study of T cells after yellow fever vaccination. TCRdb recomputed calls from the 5' RACE reads with MiXCR, one row per CDR3 protein. In the table there are about 310,000 distinct CDR3 sequences, more than 3% of which are singletons. The sample here was PBMCs, taken on the day of the yellow fever booster vaccination. Source of these receptors: a man aged 18 to 29 who received the YFV17D yellow fever vaccine. The CDR3 runs from the conserved cysteine through the conserved F or W. The D gene is left open where the match is weak. Expanded clones are given a class, and other clones once, few, many or no size at all.

d_gene	j_gene	abundance	v_gene	CDR3aa	CDR3nt
NA	TRBJ1-2	many	TRBV25-1	CASSPRDRHYGYTF	TGTGCCAGCAGTCCCCGGGACCGGCATTATGGCTACACCTTC
NA	TRBJ2-2	many	TRBV20-1	CSARATGTTGELFF	TGCAGTGCTAGAGCCACGGGGACCACCGGGGAGCTGTTTTTT
TRBD1	TRBJ1-4	many	TRBV14	CASSLRTGGGEKLFF	TGTGCCAGCAGCTTACGGACAGGGGGCGGTGAAAAACTGTTTTTT
NA	TRBJ1-1	many	TRBV7-2	CASSLVRTEAFF	TGTGCCAGCAGCTTAGTACGTACCGAAGCTTTCTTT
NA	TRBJ1-2	NA	TRBV5-4	CASSPQTADYGYTF	TGTGCCAGCAGCCCTCAGACGGCTGATTATGGCTACACCTTC
NA	TRBJ1-1	NA	TRBV3-1	CASSRGDGVNTEAFF	TGTGCCAGCAGCCGAGGGGACGGCGTGAACACTGAAGCTTTCTTT
NA	TRBJ2-7	NA	TRBV27	CASSLRTGHYEQYF	TGTGCCAGCTCCTTGCGGACGGGCCACTACGAGCAGTACTTC
TRBD2	TRBJ2-3	NA	TRBV19	CASSIRLAGSSTDTQYF	TGTGCCAGTAGTATTCGGCTAGCGGGGTCTAGCACAGATACGCAGTATTTT
NA	TRBJ2-5	many	TRBV10-3	CAISDRVYQETQYF	TGTGCCATCAGTGACAGGGTGTACCAAGAGACCCAGTACTTC
NA	TRBJ1-2	NA	TRBV12-3/TRBV12-4	CASHNGEISGYGYTF	TGTGCCAGCCATAACGGGGAGATCTCGGGCTATGGCTACACCTTC
TRBD2	TRBJ2-1	few	TRBV7-2	CASSSPPLAANEQFF	TGTGCCAGCAGCTCGCCACCGCTAGCGGCTAATGAGCAGTTCTTC
NA	TRBJ2-2	many	TRBV5-1	CASSLAAWGETGELFF	TGCGCCAGCAGCTTGGCGGCCTGGGGGGAAACCGGGGAGCTGTTTTTT
TRBD1	TRBJ2-5	many	TRBV4-2	CASSQGRQGETQYF	TGTGCCAGCAGCCAAGGCCGACAGGGCGAGACCCAGTACTTC
TRBD2	TRBJ2-1	NA	TRBV27	CASSPGLAGGSSYNEQFF	TGTGCCAGCAGCCCCGGACTAGCGGGGGGGAGCTCCTACAATGAGCAGTTCTTC
TRBD1	TRBJ2-7	few	TRBV6-6	CASRTGGPYEQYF	TGTGCCAGCAGGACAGGGGGCCCCTACGAGCAGTACTTC
TRBD2	TRBJ2-1	few	TRBV7-9	CAIERGGVVSYNEQFF	TGTGCCATCGAGCGGGGGGGCGTAGTCTCCTACAATGAGCAGTTCTTC
TRBD2	TRBJ2-1	few	TRBV7-9	CASSLASGGMHEQFF	TGTGCCAGCAGCTTAGCTAGCGGGGGTATGCATGAGCAGTTCTTC
NA	TRBJ2-5	many	TRBV12-3/TRBV12-4	CASSLSLEWLGETQYF	TGTGCCAGCAGTTTATCCCTGGAGTGGTTGGGGGAGACCCAGTACTTC
NA	TRBJ1-2	NA	TRBV6-5	CASSYSGQVLGYTF	TGTGCCAGCAGTTACTCGGGCCAGGTTCTTGGCTACACCTTC
TRBD2	TRBJ2-7	many	TRBV6-5	CASRPRWRGAEFEQYF	TGTGCCAGCAGACCACGATGGCGGGGGGCGGAGTTCGAGCAGTACTTC